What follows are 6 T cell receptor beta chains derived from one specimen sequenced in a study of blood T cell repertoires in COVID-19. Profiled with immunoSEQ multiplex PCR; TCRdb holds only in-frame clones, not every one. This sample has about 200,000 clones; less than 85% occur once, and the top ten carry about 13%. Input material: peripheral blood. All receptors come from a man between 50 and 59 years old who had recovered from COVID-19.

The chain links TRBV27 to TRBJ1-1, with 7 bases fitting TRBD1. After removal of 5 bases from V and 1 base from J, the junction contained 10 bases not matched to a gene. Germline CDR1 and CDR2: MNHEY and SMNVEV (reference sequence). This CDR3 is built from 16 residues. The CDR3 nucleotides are TGTGCCAGCAGTACATTACAGGGGTTCAAGAACACTGAAGCTTTCTTT. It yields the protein CASSTLQGFKNTEAFF.

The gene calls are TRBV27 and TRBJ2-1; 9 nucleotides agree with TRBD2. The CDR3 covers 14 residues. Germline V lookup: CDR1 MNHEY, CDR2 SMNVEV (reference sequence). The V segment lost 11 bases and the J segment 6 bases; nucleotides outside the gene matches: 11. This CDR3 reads CAVRKLAGTNEQFF. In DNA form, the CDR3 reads TGTGCCGTAAGGAAGCTAGCGGGAACCAATGAGCAGTTCTTC.

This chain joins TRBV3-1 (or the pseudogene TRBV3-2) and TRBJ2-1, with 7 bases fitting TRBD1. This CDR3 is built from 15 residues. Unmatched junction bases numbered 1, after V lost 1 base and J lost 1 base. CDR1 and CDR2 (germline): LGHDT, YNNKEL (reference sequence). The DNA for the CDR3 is TGTGCCAGCAGCCAAGCAGGGGGTTCCTACAATGAGCAGTTCTTC. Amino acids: CASSQAGGSYNEQFF.

The DNA for the CDR3 is TGTGCCTGGAGTTGGGGACAGGGTCTTATCCCGTACTTC. Encoded protein: CAWSWGQGLIPYF. V usage is TRBV30 and J usage is TRBJ2-7, with TRBD1 identical over 9 bases. V dropped 2 bases and J dropped 12; count of bases not matched to a gene: 11. The CDR3 totals 13 residues. CDR1 GTSNPN and CDR2 SVGIG come from the germline V gene (reference sequence).

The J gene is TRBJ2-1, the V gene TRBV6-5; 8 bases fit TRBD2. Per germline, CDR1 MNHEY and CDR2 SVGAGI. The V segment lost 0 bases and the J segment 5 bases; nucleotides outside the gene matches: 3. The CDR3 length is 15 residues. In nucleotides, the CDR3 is TGTGCCAGCAGTTACTCGACTAGCGCGAACAATGAGCAGTTCTTC. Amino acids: CASSYSTSANNEQFF.

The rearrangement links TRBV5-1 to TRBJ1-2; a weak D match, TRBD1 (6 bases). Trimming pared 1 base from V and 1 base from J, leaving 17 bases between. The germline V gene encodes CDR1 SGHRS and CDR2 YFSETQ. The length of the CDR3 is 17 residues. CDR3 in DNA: TGCGCCAGCAGCTTGCTCGGGGGGACACTCAATAACTATGGCTACACCTTC. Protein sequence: CASSLLGGTLNNYGYTF.